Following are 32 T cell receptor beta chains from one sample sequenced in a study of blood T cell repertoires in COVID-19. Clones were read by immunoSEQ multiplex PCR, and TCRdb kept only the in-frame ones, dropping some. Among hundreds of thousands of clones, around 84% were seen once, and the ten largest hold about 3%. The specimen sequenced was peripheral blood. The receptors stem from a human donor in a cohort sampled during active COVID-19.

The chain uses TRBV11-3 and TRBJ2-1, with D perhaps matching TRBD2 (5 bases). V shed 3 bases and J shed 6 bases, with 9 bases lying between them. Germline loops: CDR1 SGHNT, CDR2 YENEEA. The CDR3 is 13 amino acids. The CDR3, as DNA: TGTGCCAGCAGCTTGGACTTTTTCAATGAGCAGTTCTTC. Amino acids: CASSLDFFNEQFF.

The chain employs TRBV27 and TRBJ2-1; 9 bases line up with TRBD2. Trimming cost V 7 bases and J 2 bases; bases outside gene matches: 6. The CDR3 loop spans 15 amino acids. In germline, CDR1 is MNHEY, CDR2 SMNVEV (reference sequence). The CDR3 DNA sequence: TGTGCCAGCACCCCCACTAGCGGGCCCTACAATGAGCAGTTCTTC. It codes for CASTPTSGPYNEQFF.

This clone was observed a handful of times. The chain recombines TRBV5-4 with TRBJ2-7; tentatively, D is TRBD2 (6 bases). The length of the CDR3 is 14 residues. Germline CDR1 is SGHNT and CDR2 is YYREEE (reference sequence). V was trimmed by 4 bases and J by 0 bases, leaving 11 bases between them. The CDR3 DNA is TGTGCCAGCAGCGCGGGACCTAGCTCCTACGAGCAGTACTTC. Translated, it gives CASSAGPSSYEQYF.

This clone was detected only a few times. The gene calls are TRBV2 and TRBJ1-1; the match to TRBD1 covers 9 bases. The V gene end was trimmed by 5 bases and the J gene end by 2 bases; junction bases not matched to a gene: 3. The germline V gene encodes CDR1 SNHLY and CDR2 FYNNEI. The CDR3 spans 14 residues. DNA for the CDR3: TGTGCCAGCAGTTTGGACAGGGGAAACACTGAAGCTTTCTTT. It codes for CASSLDRGNTEAFF.

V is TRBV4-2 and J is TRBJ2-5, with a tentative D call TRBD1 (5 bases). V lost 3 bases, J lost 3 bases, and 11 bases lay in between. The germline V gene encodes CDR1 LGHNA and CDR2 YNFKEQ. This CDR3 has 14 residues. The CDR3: CASSQAAGKETQYF. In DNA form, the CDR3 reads TGTGCCAGCAGCCAGGCGGCAGGGAAAGAGACCCAGTACTTC.

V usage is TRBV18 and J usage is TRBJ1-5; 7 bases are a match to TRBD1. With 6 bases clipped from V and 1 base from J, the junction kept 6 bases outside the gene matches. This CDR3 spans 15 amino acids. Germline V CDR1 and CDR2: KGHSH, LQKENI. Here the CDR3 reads CASSDTGQSNQPQHF. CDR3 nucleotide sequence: TGTGCCAGCTCGGATACGGGACAGAGCAATCAGCCCCAGCATTTT.

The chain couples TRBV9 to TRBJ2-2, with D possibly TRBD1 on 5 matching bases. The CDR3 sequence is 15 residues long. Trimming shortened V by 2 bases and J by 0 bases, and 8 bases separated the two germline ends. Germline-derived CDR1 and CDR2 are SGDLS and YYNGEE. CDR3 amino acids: CASSVGPSNTGELFF. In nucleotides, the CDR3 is TGTGCCAGCAGCGTGGGGCCTTCGAACACCGGGGAGCTGTTTTTT.

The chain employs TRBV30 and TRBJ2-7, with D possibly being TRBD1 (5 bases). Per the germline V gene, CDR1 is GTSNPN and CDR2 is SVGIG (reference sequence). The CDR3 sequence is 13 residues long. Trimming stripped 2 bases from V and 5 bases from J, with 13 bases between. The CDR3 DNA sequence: TGTGCCTGGAGTCCCGGACATTCCCACGAGCAGTACTTC. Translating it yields CAWSPGHSHEQYF. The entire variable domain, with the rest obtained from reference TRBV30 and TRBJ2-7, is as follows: SQTIHQWPATLVQPVGSPLSLECTVEGTSNPNLYWYRQAAGRGLQLLFYSVGIGQISSEVPQNLSASRPQDRQFILSSKKLLLSDSGFYLCAWSPGHSHEQYFGPGTRLTVT.

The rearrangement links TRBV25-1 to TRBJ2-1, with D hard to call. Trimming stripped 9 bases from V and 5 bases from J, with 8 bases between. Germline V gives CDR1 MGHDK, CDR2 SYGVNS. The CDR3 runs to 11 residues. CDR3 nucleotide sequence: TGTGCCAGACGCCCGGACAATGAGCAGTTCTTC. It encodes CARRPDNEQFF.

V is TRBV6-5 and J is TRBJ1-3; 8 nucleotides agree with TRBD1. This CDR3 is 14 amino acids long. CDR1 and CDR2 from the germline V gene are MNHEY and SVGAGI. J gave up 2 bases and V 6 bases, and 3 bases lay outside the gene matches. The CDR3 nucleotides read TGTGCCAGCAGCTCGGACAGGGCTGGAAACACCATATATTTT. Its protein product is CASSSDRAGNTIYF.

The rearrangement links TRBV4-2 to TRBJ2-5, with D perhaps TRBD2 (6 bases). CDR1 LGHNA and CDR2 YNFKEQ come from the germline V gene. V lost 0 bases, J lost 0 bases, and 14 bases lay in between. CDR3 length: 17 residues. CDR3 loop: CASSQDGGRGNQETQYF. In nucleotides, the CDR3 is TGTGCCAGCAGCCAAGATGGGGGTCGGGGGAACCAAGAGACCCAGTACTTC.

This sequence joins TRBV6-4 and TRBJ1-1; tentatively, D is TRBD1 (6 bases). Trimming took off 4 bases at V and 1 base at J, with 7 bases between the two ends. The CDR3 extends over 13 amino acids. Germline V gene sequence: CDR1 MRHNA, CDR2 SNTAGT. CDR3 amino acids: CASSADRNTEAFF. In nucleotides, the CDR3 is TGTGCCAGCAGTGCGGACAGGAACACTGAAGCTTTCTTT.

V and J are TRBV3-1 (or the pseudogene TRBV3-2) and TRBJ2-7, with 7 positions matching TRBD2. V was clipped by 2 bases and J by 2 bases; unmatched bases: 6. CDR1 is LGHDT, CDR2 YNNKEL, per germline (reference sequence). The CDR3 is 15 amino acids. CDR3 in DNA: TGTGCCAGCAGCCAACTAGCGGAGGCCGCCTACGAGCAGTACTTC. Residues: CASSQLAEAAYEQYF.

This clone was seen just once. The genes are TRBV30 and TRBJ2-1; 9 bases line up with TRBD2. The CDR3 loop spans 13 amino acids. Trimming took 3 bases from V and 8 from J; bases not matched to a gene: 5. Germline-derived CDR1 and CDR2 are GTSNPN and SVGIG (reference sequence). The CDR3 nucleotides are TGTGCCTGGAGAGGCGGGGGGGCCCATGAGCAGTTCTTC. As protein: CAWRGGGAHEQFF.

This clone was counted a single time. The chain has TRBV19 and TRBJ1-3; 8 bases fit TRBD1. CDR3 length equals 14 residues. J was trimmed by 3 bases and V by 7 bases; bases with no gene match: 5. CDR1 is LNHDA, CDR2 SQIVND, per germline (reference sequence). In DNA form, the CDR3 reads TGTGCCAGTACCCCACAGGGGGTTGGAAACACCATATATTTT. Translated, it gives CASTPQGVGNTIYF.

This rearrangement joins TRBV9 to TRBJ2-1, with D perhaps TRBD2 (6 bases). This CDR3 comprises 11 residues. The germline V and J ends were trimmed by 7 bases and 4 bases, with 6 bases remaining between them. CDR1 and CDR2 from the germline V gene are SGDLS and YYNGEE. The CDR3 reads CASGTYNEQFF. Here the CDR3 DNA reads TGTGCCAGCGGGACTTACAATGAGCAGTTCTTC.

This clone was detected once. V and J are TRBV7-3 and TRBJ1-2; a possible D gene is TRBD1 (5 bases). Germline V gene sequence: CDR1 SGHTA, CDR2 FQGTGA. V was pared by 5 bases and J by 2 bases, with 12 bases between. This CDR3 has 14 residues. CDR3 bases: TGTGCCAGCAGCCAAGACGGGGGGAACTATGGCTACACCTTC. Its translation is CASSQDGGNYGYTF.

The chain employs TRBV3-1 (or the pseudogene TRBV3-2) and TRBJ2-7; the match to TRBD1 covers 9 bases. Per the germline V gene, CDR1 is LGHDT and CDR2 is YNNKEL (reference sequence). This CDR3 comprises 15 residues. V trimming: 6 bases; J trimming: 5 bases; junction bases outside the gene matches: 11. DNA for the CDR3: TGTGCCAGCAGTACACCGGGACAGGGATCGGACGAGCAGTACTTC. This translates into CASSTPGQGSDEQYF.

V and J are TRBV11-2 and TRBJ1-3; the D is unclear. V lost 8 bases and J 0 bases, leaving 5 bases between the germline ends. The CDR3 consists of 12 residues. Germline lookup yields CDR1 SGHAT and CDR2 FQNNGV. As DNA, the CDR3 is TGTGCCAGCCGGGACTCTGGAAACACCATATATTTT. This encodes CASRDSGNTIYF.

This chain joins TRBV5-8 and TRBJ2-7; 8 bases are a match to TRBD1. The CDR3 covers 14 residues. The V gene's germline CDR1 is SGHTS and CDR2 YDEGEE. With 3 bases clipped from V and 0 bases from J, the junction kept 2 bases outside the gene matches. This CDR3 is CASSSDRVSYEQYF. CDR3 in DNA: TGTGCCAGCAGCTCGGACAGGGTCTCCTACGAGCAGTACTTC.

The CDR3 DNA sequence: TGTGCCAGCAGCCTACCTGGCCGGGGGGGCTCTCGGTCGAACACTGAAGCTTTCTTT. Amino acid sequence: CASSLPGRGGSRSNTEAFF. This chain links TRBV5-6 with TRBJ1-1; the D gene is possibly TRBD1 (6 bases). V shed 4 bases and J shed 1 base, with 26 bases lying between them. CDR1 and CDR2 (germline): SGHDT, YYEEEE. The CDR3 has 19 residues.

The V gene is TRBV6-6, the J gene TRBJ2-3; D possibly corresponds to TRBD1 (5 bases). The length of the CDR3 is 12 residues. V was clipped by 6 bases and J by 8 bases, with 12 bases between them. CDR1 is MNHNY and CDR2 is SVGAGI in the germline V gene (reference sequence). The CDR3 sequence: CASRRRVFTQYF. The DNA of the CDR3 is TGTGCCAGCAGACGCAGGGTCTTTACGCAGTATTTT.

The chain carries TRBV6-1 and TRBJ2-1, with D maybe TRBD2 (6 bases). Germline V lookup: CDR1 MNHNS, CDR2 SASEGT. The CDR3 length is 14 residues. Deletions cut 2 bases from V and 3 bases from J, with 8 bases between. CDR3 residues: CASSESGYYNEQFF. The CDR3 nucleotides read TGTGCCAGCAGTGAAAGCGGGTACTACAATGAGCAGTTCTTC.

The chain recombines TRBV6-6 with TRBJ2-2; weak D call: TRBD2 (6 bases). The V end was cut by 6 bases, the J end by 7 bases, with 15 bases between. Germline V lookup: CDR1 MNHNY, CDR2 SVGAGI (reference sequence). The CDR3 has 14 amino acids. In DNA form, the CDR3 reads TGTGCCAGCAGCCGCCAAGTGGGGGGCGGGGAGCTGTTTTTT. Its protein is CASSRQVGGGELFF.

CDR3 region: CASSRGVNYGYTF. The CDR3 bases are TGTGCCAGCAGCCGGGGAGTTAACTATGGCTACACCTTC. V usage is TRBV12-3 or TRBV12-4 and J usage is TRBJ1-2; D ambiguous. This CDR3 comprises 13 residues. V lost 6 bases, J lost 1 base, and 9 bases lay in between.

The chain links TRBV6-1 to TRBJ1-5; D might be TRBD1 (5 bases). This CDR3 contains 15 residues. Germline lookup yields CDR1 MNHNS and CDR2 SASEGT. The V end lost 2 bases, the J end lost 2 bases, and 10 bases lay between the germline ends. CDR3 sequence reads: CASSEHPRGNQPQHF. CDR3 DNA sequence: TGTGCCAGCAGTGAACACCCCAGGGGCAATCAGCCCCAGCATTTT.

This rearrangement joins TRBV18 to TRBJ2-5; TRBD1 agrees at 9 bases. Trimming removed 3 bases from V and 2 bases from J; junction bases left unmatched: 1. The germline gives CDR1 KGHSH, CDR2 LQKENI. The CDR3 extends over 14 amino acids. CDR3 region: CASSPGTGQETQYF. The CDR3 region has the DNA TGTGCCAGCTCACCCGGGACAGGGCAAGAGACCCAGTACTTC.

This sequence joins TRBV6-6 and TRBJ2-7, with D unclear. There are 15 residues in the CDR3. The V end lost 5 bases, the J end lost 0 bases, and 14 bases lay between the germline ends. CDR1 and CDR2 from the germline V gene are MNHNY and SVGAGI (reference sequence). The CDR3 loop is CASSTQVSSSYEQYF. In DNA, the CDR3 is TGTGCCAGCAGTACTCAGGTTTCCAGCTCCTACGAGCAGTACTTC.

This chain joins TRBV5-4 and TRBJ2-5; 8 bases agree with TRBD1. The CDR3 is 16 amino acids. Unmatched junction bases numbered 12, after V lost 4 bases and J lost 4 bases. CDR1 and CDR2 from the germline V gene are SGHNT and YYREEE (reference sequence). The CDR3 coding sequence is TGTGCCAGCAGCCCCAGGGGGCGCTTTAGGGGAGAGACCCAGTACTTC. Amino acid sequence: CASSPRGRFRGETQYF.

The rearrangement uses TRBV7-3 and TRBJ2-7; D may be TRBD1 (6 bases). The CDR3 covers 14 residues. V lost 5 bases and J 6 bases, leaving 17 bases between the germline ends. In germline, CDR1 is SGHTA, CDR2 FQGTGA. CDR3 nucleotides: TGTGCCAGCAGCCCAAGGGGCTTGGGGGCCGAGCAGTACTTC. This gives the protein CASSPRGLGAEQYF.

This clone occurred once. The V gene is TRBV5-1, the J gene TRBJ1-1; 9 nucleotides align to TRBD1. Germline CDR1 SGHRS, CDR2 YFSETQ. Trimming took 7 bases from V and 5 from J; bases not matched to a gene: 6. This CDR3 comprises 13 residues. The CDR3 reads CASGDRVGTEAFF. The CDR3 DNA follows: TGCGCCAGCGGGGACAGGGTCGGGACTGAAGCTTTCTTT. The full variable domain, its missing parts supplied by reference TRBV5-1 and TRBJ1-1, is KAGVTQTPRYLIKTRGQQVTLSCSPISGHRSVSWYQQTPGQGLQFLFEYFSETQRNKGNFPGRFSGRQFSNSRSEMNVSTLELGDSALYLCASGDRVGTEAFFGQGTRLTVV.

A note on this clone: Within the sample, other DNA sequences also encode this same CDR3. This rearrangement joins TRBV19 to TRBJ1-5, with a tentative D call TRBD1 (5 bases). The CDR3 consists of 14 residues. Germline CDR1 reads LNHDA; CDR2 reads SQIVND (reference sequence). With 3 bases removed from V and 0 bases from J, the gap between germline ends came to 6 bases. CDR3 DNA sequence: TGTGCCAGTAGTATCAGGGTTAGCAATCAGCCCCAGCATTTT. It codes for CASSIRVSNQPQHF.